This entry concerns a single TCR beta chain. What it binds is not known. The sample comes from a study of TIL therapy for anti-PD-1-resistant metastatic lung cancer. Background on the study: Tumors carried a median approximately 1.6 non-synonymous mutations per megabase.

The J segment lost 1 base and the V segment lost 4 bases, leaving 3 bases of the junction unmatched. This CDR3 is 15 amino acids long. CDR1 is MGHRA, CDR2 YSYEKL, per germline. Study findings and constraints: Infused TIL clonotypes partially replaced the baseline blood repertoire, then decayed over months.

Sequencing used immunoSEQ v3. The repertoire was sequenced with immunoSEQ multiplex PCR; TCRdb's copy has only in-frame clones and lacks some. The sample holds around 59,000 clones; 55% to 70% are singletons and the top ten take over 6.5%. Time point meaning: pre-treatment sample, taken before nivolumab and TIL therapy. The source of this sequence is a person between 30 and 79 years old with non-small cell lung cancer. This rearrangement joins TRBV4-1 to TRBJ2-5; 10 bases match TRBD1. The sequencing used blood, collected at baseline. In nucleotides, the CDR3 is TGCGCCAGCAGCCGAGGGGACAGGGGCCAAGAGACCCAGTACTTC. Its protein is CASSRGDRGQETQYF.